The present T cell receptor beta chain was sequenced within a study of cytomegalovirus exposure and HLA in healthy donors. Findings of the study overall: Relative to equally common others, HLA-associated TCR beta chains showed greater clonal expansion in a later analysis. Analyzed later, association rates of TCRs varied across HLA loci, with DRB1 most and HLA-C fewest. When a later analysis was performed, an Asian-associated ancestry cluster reportedly had fewer N-insertions than the roughly 700-donor mean.

In the PCR, 60 Vbeta and 13 Jbeta primers were used. Measured with immunoSEQ multiplex PCR; TCRdb has only the in-frame clones, and not every one. The sample includes around 55,000 clones, more than 65% of them seen just once. This CDR3 is built from 15 residues. From germline, CDR1 is LGHNA and CDR2 YNFKEQ. Trimming pared 0 bases from V and 4 bases from J, leaving 12 bases between. This clone has a handful of counts. Antigen unknown. Sequenced: PBMCs. V gene TRBV4-2 combines with J gene TRBJ2-5; tentative D call: TRBD2 (5 bases). The receptor was isolated from a man between 35 and 55 years old in good health and CMV-seropositive. Here the CDR3 DNA reads TGTGCCAGCAGCCAAGAGAGGGTGATTGGAGAGACCCAGTACTTC. Residues: CASSQERVIGETQYF.